This TCR beta chain was captured by sequencing in a study of T cells in Graves' hyperthyroidism and ophthalmopathy. PBMCs came from more than 9 ml fresh peripheral blood. Germline values: CDR1 LGHNT, CDR2 FRNRAP. V was cut by 1 base and J by 0 bases, with 6 bases left in between. The CDR3 is made up of 14 amino acids. To note about this clonotype: This could be a read error, since a much larger clone is one nucleotide away. No conserved phenylalanine or tryptophan ends this CDR3, so it is likely a read error.

Amplified TCR beta CDR3 regions derived from RNA transcripts. HTBI primers were employed in a first-round RT-PCR of the TCR CDR3. TCRdb independently ran MiXCR on the multiplex PCR reads; one entry per CDR3 protein. The sample shows 40,000 to 60,000 distinct CDR3 sequences, approximately 48% of them seen only once. The sample consisted of blood. The genes are TRBV12-5 and TRBJ1-1; no clear D gene. The sequence was obtained from a woman in her 50s with Graves' ophthalmopathy. In DNA form, the CDR3 reads TGTGCTAGTGGTTTGGGACACGTGAACACTGAAGCTTTCTGT. This translates into CASGLGHVNTEAFC.